Listed here are 16 T cell receptor beta chains from one sample, sequenced in a study of blood T cell repertoires in COVID-19. Libraries were prepared by immunoSEQ multiplex PCR; TCRdb keeps only in-frame clonotypes and omits some of them. Among approximately 210,000 clones listed, 81% were seen once. The sample was PBMCs or T cells enriched from blood (not recorded which). The receptors originated from a woman between 50 and 59 years old with acute COVID-19.

The chain couples TRBV10-3 to TRBJ1-1; D not certain. The CDR3 loop spans 12 amino acids. In germline, CDR1 is ENHRY, CDR2 SYGVKD. V lost 7 bases, J lost 4 bases, and 10 bases lay in between. In nucleotides, the CDR3 is TGTGCCATCAAAGCAGGTACCACTGAAGCTTTCTTT. Its translation: CAIKAGTTEAFF.

The gene calls are TRBV6-2 or TRBV6-3 and TRBJ2-1, with 7 bases matching TRBD1. CDR3 length: 16 residues. After removal of 4 bases from V and 4 bases from J, the junction contained 10 bases not matched to a gene. CDR1 and CDR2 from the germline V gene are MNHEY and SVGEGT. The CDR3 sequence: CASSFSERGPYNEQFF. The CDR3 region has the DNA TGTGCCAGCAGTTTCTCAGAAAGGGGGCCGTACAATGAGCAGTTCTTC.

This clone was recorded once. V is TRBV18 and J is TRBJ1-3; 7 nucleotides align to TRBD1. This CDR3 has 14 amino acids. V trimming: 4 bases; J trimming: 4 bases; junction bases outside the gene matches: 4. Germline V gives CDR1 KGHSH, CDR2 LQKENI. CDR3 nucleotide sequence: TGTGCCAGCTCACGACAGGGATACGGAAACACCATATATTTT. It yields the protein CASSRQGYGNTIYF.

This clone came up a few times. CDR3 loop: CASSQGLGNTEAFF. The CDR3 coding sequence is TGTGCCAGTTCACAGGGGCTGGGGAACACTGAAGCTTTCTTT. The chain has TRBV6-5 and TRBJ1-1, with 7 bases lining up with TRBD1. This CDR3 spans 14 amino acids. V lost 9 bases to trimming and J lost 1 base; unmatched junction nucleotides: 8. CDR1 and CDR2 (germline): MNHEY, SVGAGI.

This clone came up once. This sequence joins TRBV6-5 and TRBJ1-1; D call uncertain. This CDR3 contains 14 residues. Germline CDR1 is MNHEY and CDR2 is SVGAGI. V shed 7 bases and J shed 7 bases, with 19 bases lying between them. The CDR3 is CASTRGREGYEAFF. The CDR3 DNA is TGTGCCAGCACACGGGGAAGGGAGGGATATGAAGCTTTCTTT.

Only a few counts were recorded for this clone. The V gene is TRBV9, the J gene TRBJ1-4; 8 bases match TRBD1. Germline CDR1 SGDLS, CDR2 YYNGEE. V dropped 4 bases and J dropped 4; count of bases not matched to a gene: 6. This CDR3 comprises 15 residues. The DNA of the CDR3 is TGTGCCAGCAGCCCCGGGGACAGGATTAATGAAAAACTGTTTTTT. Amino acids: CASSPGDRINEKLFF.

The chain couples TRBV6-2 or TRBV6-3 to TRBJ1-6, with a tentative D call TRBD1 (6 bases). This CDR3 is 14 amino acids long. V gave up 5 bases and J gave up 10 bases, with 15 bases separating them. Germline lookup yields CDR1 MNHEY and CDR2 SVGEGT. CDR3 loop: CASSNNRDGSPLHF. In DNA, the CDR3 is TGTGCCAGCAGTAACAACAGGGACGGATCACCCCTCCACTTT.

The chain combines TRBV7-2 with TRBJ2-1; TRBD2 aligns across 8 bases. Germline CDR1 SGHTA, CDR2 FQGNSA. This CDR3 is built from 19 residues. V was clipped by 4 bases and J by 8 bases; unmatched bases: 22. The CDR3 sequence: CASSYQITGTRKVDYEQFF. The DNA for the CDR3 is TGTGCCAGCAGCTACCAAATAACCGGGACTAGAAAGGTTGACTATGAGCAGTTCTTC.

J is TRBJ2-1 and V is TRBV27; D is unclear. CDR1 MNHEY and CDR2 SMNVEV come from the germline V gene (reference sequence). V dropped 4 bases and J dropped 9 bases, with 19 bases sitting between them. The CDR3 sequence is 15 residues long. The CDR3 sequence: CASSSLLRHVGEQFF. The CDR3 coding sequence is TGTGCCAGCAGTTCGCTACTCCGCCACGTCGGTGAGCAGTTCTTC.

The chain carries TRBV7-2 and TRBJ2-1, with TRBD1 matching 8 bases. Per germline, CDR1 SGHTA and CDR2 FQGNSA. V shed 1 base and J 7 bases; nucleotides not matched to a gene: 9. The CDR3 has 16 amino acids. This chain's CDR3 is CASSLDRGRSGNEQFF. The CDR3 bases are TGTGCCAGCAGCTTAGACAGGGGGAGGTCTGGGAATGAGCAGTTCTTC. The variable domain in full, with the rest retrieved from reference TRBV7-2 and TRBJ2-1, is GAGVSQSPSNKVTEKGKDVELRCDPISGHTALYWYRQSLGQGLEFLIYFQGNSAPDKSGLPSDRFSAERTGGSVSTLTIQRTQQEDSAVYLCASSLDRGRSGNEQFFGPGTRLTVL.

CDR3 sequence: CASSPGTGGSKNIQYF. The CDR3 bases are TGTGCCAGTAGTCCGGGGACAGGGGGCTCCAAAAACATTCAGTACTTC. The chain uses TRBV19 and TRBJ2-4, with 12 nucleotides matching TRBD1. The CDR3 is 16 amino acids. V lost 5 bases, J lost 2 bases, and 4 bases stayed unmatched. Germline lookup yields CDR1 LNHDA and CDR2 SQIVND (reference sequence).

The chain couples TRBV12-3 or TRBV12-4 to TRBJ2-5; a possible D gene is TRBD2 (6 bases). The CDR3 runs to 13 residues. The V end lost 6 bases, the J end lost 6 bases, and 14 bases lay between the germline ends. This CDR3 is CASSPGGIKTQYF. DNA for the CDR3: TGTGCCAGCAGCCCCGGAGGGATCAAGACCCAGTACTTC.

The chain has TRBV4-1 and TRBJ2-2; tentative D call: TRBD2 (5 bases). The CDR3 covers 17 residues. V was pared by 1 base and J by 3 bases, with 15 bases between. Germline V gives CDR1 MGHRA, CDR2 YSYEKL. This CDR3 is CASSQVNLVAYTGELFF. The CDR3, as DNA: TGCGCCAGCAGCCAAGTCAACCTCGTAGCGTACACCGGGGAGCTGTTTTTT.

In this sample, this clone turned up once. CDR3 loop: CASARAGGTGNTIYF. The DNA for the CDR3 is TGCGCCAGTGCCAGGGCAGGGGGCACTGGAAACACCATATATTTT. This rearrangement joins TRBV5-1 to TRBJ1-3, with 8 nucleotides matching TRBD1. This CDR3 contains 15 residues. In germline, CDR1 is SGHRS, CDR2 YFSETQ. V gave up 8 bases and J gave up 2 bases; unmatched junction bases: 9.

This clone was detected once. The chain recombines TRBV9 with TRBJ2-3; TRBD2 matches at 9 bases. The CDR3 length is 16 residues. CDR1 and CDR2 (germline): SGDLS, YYNGEE. J gave up 6 bases and V 0 bases, and 8 bases lay outside the gene matches. CDR3 region: CASSVVASGGFDTQYF. DNA of the CDR3: TGTGCCAGCAGCGTAGTGGCCAGCGGGGGGTTTGATACGCAGTATTTT.

J is TRBJ2-1 and V is TRBV4-3, with 7 bases identical to TRBD2. V shed 2 bases and J 6 bases; nucleotides not matched to a gene: 10. The germline CDR1 and CDR2 sequences are LGHNA and YSLEER. The CDR3 extends over 16 amino acids. The DNA for the CDR3 is TGCGCCAGCAGCCAACAATGGGGACTATTGGGCAATGAGCAGTTCTTC. Amino acids: CASSQQWGLLGNEQFF.